Following are 13 T cell receptor beta chains from one sample sequenced in a study of shared clonotypes between healthy human individuals. Naive-designated CD8 cells lacked CD45RO, were positively enriched for CCR7, and omitted terminally differentiated effector memory CD45RA+ cells. Measured with immunoSEQ multiplex PCR; TCRdb has only the in-frame clones, and not every one. The sample lists about 580,000 clones, about 98% occurring once. Sequencing was performed on naive CD8+ T cells sorted from blood. The receptors derive from a man aged 30 to 45 in good health.

The gene calls are TRBV6-5 and TRBJ2-3; D is unresolved. CDR1 is MNHEY and CDR2 is SVGAGI in the germline V gene. Trimming cost V 0 bases and J 4 bases, with 11 bases left between them. The CDR3 has 15 residues. The DNA for the CDR3 is TGTGCCAGCAGTTACTCGATTACGTCCCCAGATACGCAGTATTTT. This encodes CASSYSITSPDTQYF.

CDR3 region: CASSWGRLNTEAFF. Here the CDR3 DNA reads TGTGCCAGCAGTTGGGGACGGTTGAACACTGAAGCTTTCTTT. J is TRBJ1-1 and V is TRBV7-9, with D possibly TRBD1 on 5 matching bases. V was cut by 6 bases and J by 0 bases, with 11 bases left in between. Germline-derived CDR1 and CDR2 are SEHNR and FQNEAQ (reference sequence). This CDR3 is 14 amino acids long.

V gene TRBV9 combines with J gene TRBJ1-1; TRBD1 might be the D (6 bases). The germline CDR1 and CDR2 sequences are SGDLS and YYNGEE. V dropped 0 bases and J dropped 0 bases, with 9 bases sitting between them. The CDR3 consists of 15 residues. The CDR3 region has the DNA TGTGCCAGCAGCGTAGAAGGGGGGCTGAACACTGAAGCTTTCTTT. Translation gives CASSVEGGLNTEAFF.

The rearrangement joins TRBV2 to TRBJ2-5, with 9 bases aligning to TRBD1. The CDR3 sequence is 14 residues long. Germline assignment: CDR1 SNHLY and CDR2 FYNNEI. After removal of 7 bases from V and 2 bases from J, the junction contained 5 bases not matched to a gene. The CDR3 loop reads CASISGTGQETQYF. The CDR3 bases are TGTGCCAGCATTTCCGGGACAGGGCAAGAGACCCAGTACTTC.

The genes are TRBV7-9 and TRBJ1-1; maybe TRBD1 (5 bases). V gave up 5 bases and J gave up 1 base, with 17 bases separating them. CDR1 and CDR2 from the germline V gene are SEHNR and FQNEAQ (reference sequence). The CDR3 length is 16 residues. Here the CDR3 reads CASSTQRGEGNTEAFF. For the CDR3, the DNA is TGTGCCAGCAGCACTCAAAGGGGAGAAGGGAACACTGAAGCTTTCTTT. The variable domain in full, completed from reference TRBV7-9 and TRBJ1-1, reads DTGVSQNPRHKITKRGQNVTFRCDPISEHNRLYWYRQTLGQGPEFLTYFQNEAQLEKSRLLSDRFSAERPKGSFSTLEIQRTEQGDSAMYLCASSTQRGEGNTEAFFGQGTRLTVV.

J is TRBJ1-2 and V is TRBV9; TRBD1 agrees at 8 bases. Germline V gene data show CDR1 as SGDLS and CDR2 as YYNGEE. This CDR3 has 15 amino acids. Trimming cost V 3 bases and J 11 bases; bases outside gene matches: 15. Written as DNA, the CDR3 is TGTGCCAGCAGCGCCGGACAGGGTGTTTTGAGGAGGTACACCTTC. It translates to CASSAGQGVLRRYTF.

V is TRBV6-1 and J is TRBJ2-7; D perhaps matches TRBD2 (5 bases). Germline CDR1 is MNHNS and CDR2 is SASEGT. V was pared by 6 bases and J by 2 bases, with 14 bases between. CDR3 length equals 14 residues. The CDR3 nucleotides read TGTGCCAGCAGCGACGGCGGGTATGCCTACGAGCAGTACTTC. Translated, it gives CASSDGGYAYEQYF.

In the case of this clone: Additional DNA sequences in this sample encode the identical CDR3. J is TRBJ2-2 and V is TRBV5-1; the D gene is possibly TRBD2 (6 bases). Trimming shortened V by 0 bases and J by 4 bases, and 7 bases separated the two germline ends. Germline-derived CDR1 and CDR2 are SGHRS and YFSETQ. The CDR3 consists of 14 residues. CDR3 nucleotide sequence: TGCGCCAGCAGCTTGGACGGGGGCACCGGGGAGCTGTTTTTT. This gives the protein CASSLDGGTGELFF.

The rearrangement joins TRBV27 to TRBJ2-7, with D possibly TRBD1 on 5 matching bases. In germline, CDR1 is MNHEY, CDR2 SMNVEV (reference sequence). This CDR3 has 14 residues. Deletions cut 0 bases from V and 3 bases from J, with 9 bases between. CDR3 bases: TGTGCCAGCAGTTTATCAGGGGCCGTCTACGAGCAGTACTTC. Encoded protein: CASSLSGAVYEQYF.

The rearrangement joins TRBV5-4 to TRBJ2-7, with no clear D. CDR3 length: 14 amino acids. Germline V gene sequence: CDR1 SGHNT, CDR2 YYREEE (reference sequence). V was cut by 0 bases and J by 1 base, with 8 bases left in between. CDR3 coding DNA: TGTGCCAGCAGCTTGGGGCAGGCGTCCTACGAGCAGTACTTC. This gives the protein CASSLGQASYEQYF. Drawing the rest from reference TRBV5-4 and TRBJ2-7, the complete variable domain is ETGVTQSPTHLIKTRGQQVTLRCSSQSGHNTVSWYQQALGQGPQFIFQYYREEENGRGNFPPRFSGLQFPNYSSELNVNALELDDSALYLCASSLGQASYEQYFGPGTRLTVT.

The CDR3 loop reads CASTTETFAEQYF. The CDR3 region has the DNA TGTGCCAGCACCACAGAAACCTTTGCCGAGCAGTACTTC. The V call is TRBV28, the J call TRBJ2-7; D is unclear. Germline CDR1 reads MDHEN; CDR2 reads SYDVKM. V was trimmed by 7 bases and J by 6 bases, leaving 16 bases between them. This CDR3 is 13 amino acids long.

The V and J genes are TRBV5-6 and TRBJ1-1; no clear D. The CDR3 loop spans 14 amino acids. Germline V gives CDR1 SGHDT, CDR2 YYEEEE. Trimming left V 3 bases short and J 3 bases short, with 12 bases between. The CDR3 here is CASSWRTEDTEAFF. In DNA, the CDR3 is TGTGCCAGCAGCTGGCGAACAGAAGACACTGAAGCTTTCTTT. Variable domain in full (rest from reference TRBV5-6 and TRBJ1-1): DAGVTQSPTHLIKTRGQQVTLRCSPKSGHDTVSWYQQALGQGPQFIFQYYEEEERQRGNFPDRFSGHQFPNYSSELNVNALLLGDSALYLCASSWRTEDTEAFFGQGTRLTVV.

J is TRBJ1-1 and V is TRBV29-1; a weak D match, TRBD1 (6 bases). Germline V gene lookup returns CDR1 SQVTM and CDR2 ANQGSEA. CDR3 length: 13 amino acids. Trimming took off 4 bases at V and 5 bases at J, with 14 bases between the two ends. The CDR3 sequence: CSVGAQGWTEAFF. The CDR3 DNA follows: TGCAGCGTTGGAGCACAGGGCTGGACTGAAGCTTTCTTT.